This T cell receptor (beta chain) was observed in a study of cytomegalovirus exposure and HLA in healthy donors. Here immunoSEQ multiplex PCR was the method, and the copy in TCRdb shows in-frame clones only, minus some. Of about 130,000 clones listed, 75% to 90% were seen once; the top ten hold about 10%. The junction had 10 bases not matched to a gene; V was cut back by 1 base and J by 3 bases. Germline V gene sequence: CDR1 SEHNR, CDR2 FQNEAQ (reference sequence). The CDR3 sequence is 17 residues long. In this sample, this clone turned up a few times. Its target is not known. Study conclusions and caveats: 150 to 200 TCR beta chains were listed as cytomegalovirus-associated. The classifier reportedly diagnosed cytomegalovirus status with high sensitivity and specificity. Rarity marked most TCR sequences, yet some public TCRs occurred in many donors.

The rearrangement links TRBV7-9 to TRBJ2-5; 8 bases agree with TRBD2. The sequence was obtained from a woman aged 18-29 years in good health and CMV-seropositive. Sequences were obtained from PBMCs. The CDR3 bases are TGTGCCAGCAGCTTAGGATTAGCGGGGAAGGGGAAAGAGACCCAGTACTTC. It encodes CASSLGLAGKGKETQYF.